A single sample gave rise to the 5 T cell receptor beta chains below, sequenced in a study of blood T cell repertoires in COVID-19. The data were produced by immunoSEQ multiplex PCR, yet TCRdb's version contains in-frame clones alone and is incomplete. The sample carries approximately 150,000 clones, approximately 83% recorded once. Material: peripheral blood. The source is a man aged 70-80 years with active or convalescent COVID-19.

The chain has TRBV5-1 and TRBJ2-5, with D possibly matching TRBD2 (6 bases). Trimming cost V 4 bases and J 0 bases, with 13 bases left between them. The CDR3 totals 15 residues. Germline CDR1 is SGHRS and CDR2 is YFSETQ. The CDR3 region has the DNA TGCGCCAGCAGCGGAGGTCGGGGGAACCAAGAGACCCAGTACTTC. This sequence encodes CASSGGRGNQETQYF.

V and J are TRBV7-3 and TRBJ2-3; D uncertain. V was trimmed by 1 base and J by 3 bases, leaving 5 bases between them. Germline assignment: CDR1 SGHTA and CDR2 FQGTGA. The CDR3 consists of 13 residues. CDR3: CASSLMATDTQYF. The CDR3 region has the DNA TGTGCCAGCAGCTTAATGGCAACAGATACGCAGTATTTT.

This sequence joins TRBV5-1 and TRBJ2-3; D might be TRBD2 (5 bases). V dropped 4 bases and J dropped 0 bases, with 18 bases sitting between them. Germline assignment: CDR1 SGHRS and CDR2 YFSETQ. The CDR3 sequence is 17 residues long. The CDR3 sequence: CASSGSLGGPSTDTQYF. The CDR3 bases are TGCGCCAGCAGCGGATCCTTAGGCGGGCCTAGCACAGATACGCAGTATTTT. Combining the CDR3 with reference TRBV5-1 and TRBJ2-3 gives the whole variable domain KAGVTQTPRYLIKTRGQQVTLSCSPISGHRSVSWYQQTPGQGLQFLFEYFSETQRNKGNFPGRFSGRQFSNSRSEMNVSTLELGDSALYLCASSGSLGGPSTDTQYFGPGTRLTVL.

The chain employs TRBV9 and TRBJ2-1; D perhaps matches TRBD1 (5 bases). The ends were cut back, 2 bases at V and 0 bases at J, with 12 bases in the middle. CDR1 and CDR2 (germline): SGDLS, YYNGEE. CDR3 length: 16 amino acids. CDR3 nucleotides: TGTGCCAGCAGCGTGGGATTGGGGCACTCCTACAATGAGCAGTTCTTC. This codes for CASSVGLGHSYNEQFF. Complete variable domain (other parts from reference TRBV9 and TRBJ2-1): DSGVTQTPKHLITATGQRVTLRCSPRSGDLSVYWYQQSLDQGLQFLIQYYNGEERAKGNILERFSAQQFPDLHSELNLSSLELGDSALYFCASSVGLGHSYNEQFFGPGTRLTVL.

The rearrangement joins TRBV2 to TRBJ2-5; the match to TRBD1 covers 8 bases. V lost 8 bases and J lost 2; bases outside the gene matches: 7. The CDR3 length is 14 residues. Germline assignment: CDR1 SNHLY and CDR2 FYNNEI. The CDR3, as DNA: TGTGCCAGCTACGGACAGGGCGGGCAAGAGACCCAGTACTTC. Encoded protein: CASYGQGGQETQYF.